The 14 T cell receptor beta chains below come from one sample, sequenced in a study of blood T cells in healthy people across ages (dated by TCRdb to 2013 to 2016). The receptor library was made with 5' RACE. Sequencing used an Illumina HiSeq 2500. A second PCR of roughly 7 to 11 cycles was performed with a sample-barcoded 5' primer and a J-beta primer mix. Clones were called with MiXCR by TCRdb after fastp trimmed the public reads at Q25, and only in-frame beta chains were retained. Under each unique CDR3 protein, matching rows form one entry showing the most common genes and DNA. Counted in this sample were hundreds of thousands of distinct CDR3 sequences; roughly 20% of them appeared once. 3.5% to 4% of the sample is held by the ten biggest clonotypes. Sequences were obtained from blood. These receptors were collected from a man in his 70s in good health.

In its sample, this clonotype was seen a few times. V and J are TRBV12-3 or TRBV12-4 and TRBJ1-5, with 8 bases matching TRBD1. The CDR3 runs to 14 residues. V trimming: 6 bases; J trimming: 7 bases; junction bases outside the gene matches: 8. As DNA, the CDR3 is TGTGCCAGCAGGATTGGACAGGGTAGACAGCCCCAGCATTTT. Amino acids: CASRIGQGRQPQHF.

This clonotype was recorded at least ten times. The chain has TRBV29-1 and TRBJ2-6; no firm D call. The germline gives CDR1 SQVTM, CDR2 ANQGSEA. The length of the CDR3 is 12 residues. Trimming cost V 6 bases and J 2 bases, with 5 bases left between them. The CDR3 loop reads CSVPTGANVLTF. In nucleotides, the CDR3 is TGCAGCGTCCCGACTGGGGCCAACGTCCTGACTTTC.

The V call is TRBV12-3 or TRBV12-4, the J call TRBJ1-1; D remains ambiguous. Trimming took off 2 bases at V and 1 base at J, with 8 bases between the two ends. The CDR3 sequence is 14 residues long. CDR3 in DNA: TGTGCCAGCAGTTTAATCCAGGAGAACACTGAAGCTTTCTTT. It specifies CASSLIQENTEAFF.

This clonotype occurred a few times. For the CDR3, the DNA is TGTGCCAGCAGCCCCACTAGCGGGAGCGAGACCCAGTACTTC. Translation: CASSPTSGSETQYF. The rearrangement links TRBV12-3 or TRBV12-4 to TRBJ2-5; 11 bases line up with TRBD2. Unmatched junction bases numbered 5, after V lost 6 bases and J lost 5 bases. This CDR3 region has 14 residues.

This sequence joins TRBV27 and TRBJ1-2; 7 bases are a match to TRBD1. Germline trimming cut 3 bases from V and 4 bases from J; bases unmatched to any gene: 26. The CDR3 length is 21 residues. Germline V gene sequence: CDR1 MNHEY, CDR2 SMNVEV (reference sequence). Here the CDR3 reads CASSFLKARLGTAHNRYGYTF. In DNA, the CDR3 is TGTGCCAGCAGTTTCCTCAAAGCGCGACTGGGGACAGCCCACAACCGCTATGGCTACACCTTC.

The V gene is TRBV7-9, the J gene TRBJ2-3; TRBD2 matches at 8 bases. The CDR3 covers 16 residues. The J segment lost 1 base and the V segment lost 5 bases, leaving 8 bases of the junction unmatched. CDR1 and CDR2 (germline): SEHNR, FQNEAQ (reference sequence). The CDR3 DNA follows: TGTGCCAGCAGCATCACTAGCGGAGGGGGCACAGATACGCAGTATTTT. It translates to CASSITSGGGTDTQYF.

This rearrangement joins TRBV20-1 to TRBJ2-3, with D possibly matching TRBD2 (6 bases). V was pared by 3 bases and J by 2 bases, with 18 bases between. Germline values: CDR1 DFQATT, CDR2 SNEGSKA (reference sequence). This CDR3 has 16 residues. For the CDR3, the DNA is TGCAGTGCTAGTGAACTAAGCGGGCGACCCACAGATACGCAGTATTTT. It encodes CSASELSGRPTDTQYF.

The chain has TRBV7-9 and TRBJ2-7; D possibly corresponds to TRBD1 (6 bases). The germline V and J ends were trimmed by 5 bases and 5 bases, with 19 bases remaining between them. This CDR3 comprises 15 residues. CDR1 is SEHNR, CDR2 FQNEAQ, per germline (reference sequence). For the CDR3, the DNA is TGTGCCAGCAGCCGCTTTGGGACAACGGACCACGAGCAGTACTTC. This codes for CASSRFGTTDHEQYF.

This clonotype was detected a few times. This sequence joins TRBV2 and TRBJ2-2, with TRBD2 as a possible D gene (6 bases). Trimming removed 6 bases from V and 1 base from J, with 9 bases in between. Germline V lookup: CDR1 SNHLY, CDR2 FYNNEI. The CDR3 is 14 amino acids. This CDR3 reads CASRPSENTGELFF. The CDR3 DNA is TGTGCCAGCAGGCCTAGCGAGAACACCGGGGAGCTGTTTTTT.

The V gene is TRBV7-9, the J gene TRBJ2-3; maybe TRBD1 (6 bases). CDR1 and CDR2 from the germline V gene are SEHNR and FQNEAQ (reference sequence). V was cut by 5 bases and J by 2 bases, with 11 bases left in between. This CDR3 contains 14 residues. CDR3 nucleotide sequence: TGTGCCAGCAGCCCGGACAGCAACACAGATACGCAGTATTTT. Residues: CASSPDSNTDTQYF. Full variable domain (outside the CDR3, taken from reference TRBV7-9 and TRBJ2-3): DTGVSQNPRHKITKRGQNVTFRCDPISEHNRLYWYRQTLGQGPEFLTYFQNEAQLEKSRLLSDRFSAERPKGSFSTLEIQRTEQGDSAMYLCASSPDSNTDTQYFGPGTRLTVL.

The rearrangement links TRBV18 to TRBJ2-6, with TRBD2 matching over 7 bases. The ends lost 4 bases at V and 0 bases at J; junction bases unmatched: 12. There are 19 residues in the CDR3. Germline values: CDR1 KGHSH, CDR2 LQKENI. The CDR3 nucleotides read TGTGCCAGCTCACAAAGGGCGGCTAGCGGACCCTCTGGGGCCAACGTCCTGACTTTC. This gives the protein CASSQRAASGPSGANVLTF.

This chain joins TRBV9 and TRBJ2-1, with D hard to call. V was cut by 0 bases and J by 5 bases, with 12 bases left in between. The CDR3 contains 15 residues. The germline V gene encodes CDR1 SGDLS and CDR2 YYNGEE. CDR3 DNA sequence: TGTGCCAGCAGCGTAGACCAGAGTTCCCACAATGAGCAGTTCTTC. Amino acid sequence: CASSVDQSSHNEQFF.

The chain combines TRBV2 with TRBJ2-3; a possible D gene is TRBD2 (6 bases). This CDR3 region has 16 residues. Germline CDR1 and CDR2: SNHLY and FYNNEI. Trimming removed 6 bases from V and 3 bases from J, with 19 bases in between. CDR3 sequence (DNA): TGTGCCAGCAGAGGAGAGCTCCTAGGAGGGACAGATACGCAGTATTTT. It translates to CASRGELLGGTDTQYF.

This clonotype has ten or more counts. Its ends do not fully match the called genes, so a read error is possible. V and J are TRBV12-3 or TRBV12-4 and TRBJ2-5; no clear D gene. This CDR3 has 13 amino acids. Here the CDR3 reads CASSFKGQETQYF. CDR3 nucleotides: TGCGCCAGCAGTTTTAAGGGCCAAGAGACCCAGTACTTC.